The rows below give T cell receptor beta chains drawn from one sample of a study of patients and donors after allogeneic stem cell transplantation. TCRdb reanalysed the RT-PCR reads using MiXCR and keeps one entry per CDR3 protein. The table lists approximately 160,000 distinct CDR3 sequences, 30% of them singletons, with around 3% in the top ten. Sample: blood, either unsorted or a sorted T cell fraction (not recorded which). The receptors here all came from a human donor who was either an allogeneic HSCT recipient or a stem cell or donor lymphocyte infusion donor (not recorded which). It is not recorded whose cells these are; they may come from a transplant donor. Both conserved end residues are part of each CDR3. D genes are given only for firm matches. Clone size is not always given. Where it is, it says once, few, many or a class for expanded clones.

size,length,J,D,V,CDR3,DNA
NA,16,TRBJ2-5,TRBD1,TRBV27,CASVTRNGQGQETQYF,TGTGCCAGCGTAACTCGAAATGGACAGGGGCAAGAGACCCAGTACTTC
NA,13,TRBJ2-5,TRBD2,TRBV11-2,CASSSGLEETQYF,TGTGCCAGCAGCTCCGGACTAGAAGAGACCCAGTACTTC
NA,14,TRBJ2-7,TRBD1,TRBV29-1,CSVERQGAVYEQYF,TGCAGCGTTGAAAGGCAGGGGGCAGTTTACGAGCAGTACTTC
NA,14,TRBJ1-1,NA,TRBV7-9,CASSLVWRSTEAFF,TGTGCCAGCAGCTTAGTTTGGAGGAGCACTGAAGCTTTCTTT
NA,15,TRBJ1-2,TRBD1,TRBV3-1,CASSPLPGGVRGCTF,TGTGCCAGCAGCCCCCTGCCAGGGGGGGTGAGAGGCTGCACCTTC
few,13,TRBJ2-1,NA,TRBV18,CASSPQGGNEQFF,TGTGCCAGCTCTCCTCAAGGGGGCAATGAGCAGTTCTTC
NA,15,TRBJ1-2,NA,TRBV5-4,CASSLPPGLSYGYTF,TGTGCCAGCAGCTTGCCCCCCGGCCTCTCCTATGGCTACACCTTC
NA,14,TRBJ2-1,NA,TRBV28,CASIKDSYGNEQFF,TGTGCCAGCATTAAGGACAGCTATGGCAATGAGCAGTTCTTC
many,14,TRBJ1-5,TRBD1,TRBV12-3/TRBV12-4,CASSSTGGEQPQHF,TGTGCCAGCAGTTCCACAGGGGGAGAGCAGCCCCAGCATTTT
NA,13,TRBJ2-1,TRBD1,TRBV29-1,CSVGDRSYNEQFF,TGCAGCGTTGGGGACAGATCCTACAATGAGCAGTTCTTC
few,15,TRBJ1-5,NA,TRBV15,CATSRDPGFNQPQHF,TGTGCCACCAGCAGAGATCCGGGATTCAATCAGCCCCAGCATTTT
NA,14,TRBJ2-1,NA,TRBV27,CASRKGPSYNEQFF,TGTGCCAGCAGAAAGGGACCTAGTTACAATGAGCAGTTCTTC
few,14,TRBJ1-5,TRBD1,TRBV30,CAWGRDRKNQPQHF,TGTGCCTGGGGCCGGGACAGGAAAAATCAGCCCCAGCATTTT
NA,14,TRBJ1-5,NA,TRBV12-3/TRBV12-4,CASSLDTANQPQHF,TGTGCCAGCAGTTTAGATACGGCCAATCAGCCCCAGCATTTT
NA,16,TRBJ2-1,NA,TRBV3-1,CASSTPLASSYNEQFF,TGTGCCAGCAGCACACCCCTAGCGAGCTCCTACAATGAGCAGTTCTTC
many,12,TRBJ2-5,TRBD2,TRBV29-1,CSVGLSGETQYF,TGCAGCGTGGGACTTAGCGGGGAGACCCAGTACTTC
few,16,TRBJ2-2,TRBD1,TRBV7-3,CASSFTGTGVSGELFF,TGTGCCAGCAGCTTCACCGGGACAGGGGTTTCCGGGGAGCTGTTTTTT
NA,14,TRBJ2-7,NA,TRBV20-1,CSALKRTFEGEQYF,TGCAGTGCACTGAAACGAACTTTCGAGGGCGAGCAGTACTTC
NA,13,TRBJ2-7,NA,TRBV5-1,CASSPLASYEQYF,TGCGCCAGCAGCCCCCTTGCCTCCTACGAGCAGTACTTC
NA,13,TRBJ2-4,NA,TRBV7-2,CASSLDQAGIQYF,TGTGCCAGCAGCTTAGACCAGGCGGGCATTCAGTACTTC
NA,15,TRBJ2-1,NA,TRBV4-3,CASSQGPNSYNEQFF,TGCGCCAGCAGCCAGGGACCCAACTCCTACAATGAGCAGTTCTTC
few,15,TRBJ2-7,TRBD1,TRBV4-2,CASSQDGTVTYEQYF,TGTGCCAGCAGCCAAGACGGGACAGTTACCTACGAGCAGTACTTC
few,11,TRBJ1-1,NA,TRBV20-1,CSARDPVFLAF,TGCAGTGCTAGGGACCCCGTTTTCCTCGCCTTT
few,14,TRBJ1-3,NA,TRBV20-1,CSARPEQGLNTIYF,TGCAGTGCTAGACCCGAACAGGGACTAAACACCATATATTTT
few,14,TRBJ2-1,TRBD2,TRBV20-1,CSACGLAAYNEQFF,TGCAGTGCTTGCGGGCTAGCGGCCTACAATGAGCAGTTCTTC
NA,20,TRBJ2-2,TRBD2,TRBV4-3,CASSLNLLAGVYPNTGELFF,TGCGCCAGCAGCCTTAACTTACTGGCGGGAGTGTATCCGAACACCGGGGAGCTGTTTTTT
NA,10,TRBJ2-1,NA,TRBV24-1,CATRGLEQFF,TGTGCCACCAGGGGTTTAGAGCAGTTCTTC
many,15,TRBJ2-7,TRBD2,TRBV12-3/TRBV12-4,CASSFGLAGGYEQYF,TGTGCCAGCAGTTTCGGGCTAGCGGGAGGCTACGAGCAGTACTTC
NA,13,TRBJ2-5,NA,TRBV4-2,CASSPGHQETQYF,TGTGCCAGCAGCCCAGGACACCAAGAGACCCAGTACTTC
few,14,TRBJ2-3,TRBD2,TRBV6-1,CASSRLASTDTQYF,TGTGCCAGCAGTAGACTAGCTAGCACAGATACGCAGTATTTT
many,14,TRBJ1-5,NA,TRBV7-2,CASSPRYGNQPQHF,TGTGCCAGCAGCCCCCGGTACGGCAATCAGCCCCAGCATTTT
NA,14,TRBJ2-2,TRBD1,TRBV10-2,CASRRDRGAGELFF,TGCGCCAGCAGGAGGGACAGGGGGGCCGGGGAGCTGTTTTTT
NA,15,TRBJ2-5,NA,TRBV6-1,CASSLNPPSTETQYF,TGTGCCAGCAGTTTAAATCCCCCTAGCACGGAGACCCAGTACTTC
NA,15,TRBJ2-5,TRBD1,TRBV12-3/TRBV12-4,CASNPQTGGKETQYF,TGTGCCAGCAACCCCCAAACAGGGGGAAAAGAGACCCAGTACTTC
NA,16,TRBJ2-7,TRBD1,TRBV6-5,CASSRTGVDRSYEQYF,TGTGCCAGCAGTCGGACAGGGGTTGACCGGTCCTACGAGCAGTACTTC
NA,16,TRBJ2-5,TRBD2,TRBV7-6,CASSLVLAGGEETQYF,TGTGCCAGCAGCTTAGTCCTAGCGGGAGGGGAAGAGACCCAGTACTTC
NA,19,TRBJ2-1,TRBD2,TRBV10-3,CAIQGLAGGEGPTYNEQFF,TGTGCCATCCAGGGGCTAGCGGGAGGGGAGGGGCCCACCTACAATGAGCAGTTCTTC
few,16,TRBJ2-7,TRBD2,TRBV4-3,CASSQDGKAGGYEQYF,TGCGCCAGCAGCCAAGATGGGAAGGCGGGAGGGTACGAGCAGTACTTC
NA,14,TRBJ2-5,NA,TRBV18,CASSPPALVETQYF,TGTGCCAGCTCACCTCCAGCCTTAGTGGAGACCCAGTACTTC
few,17,TRBJ1-1,NA,TRBV10-1,CASSELSGGGINTEAFF,TGCGCCAGCAGTGAGTTATCAGGTGGAGGGATTAACACTGAAGCTTTCTTT
few,15,TRBJ1-5,NA,TRBV28,CASLPFEGLNQPQHF,TGTGCCAGCCTACCATTCGAGGGTCTCAATCAGCCCCAGCATTTT
NA,14,TRBJ2-7,NA,TRBV3-1,CASSQGLVTGEQYF,TGTGCCAGCAGCCAAGGACTAGTGACGGGCGAGCAGTACTTC
many,12,TRBJ1-2,NA,TRBV5-6,CASSFSTNGYTF,TGTGCCAGCAGCTTTTCGACAAATGGCTACACCTTC
many,14,TRBJ1-5,NA,TRBV5-6,CASSLRQGNQPQHF,TGTGCCAGCAGCTTAAGACAGGGCAATCAGCCCCAGCATTTT
NA,15,TRBJ2-1,NA,TRBV12-3/TRBV12-4,CASSAHFTSYNEQFF,TGTGCCAGCAGTGCCCATTTTACTAGTTACAATGAGCAGTTCTTC
many,14,TRBJ2-7,NA,TRBV6-5,CASSYDRWSYEQYF,TGTGCCAGCAGTTACGACCGATGGTCCTACGAGCAGTACTTC
NA,14,TRBJ2-5,NA,TRBV7-2,CASSFSSTPETQYF,TGTGCCAGCAGCTTCTCCTCTACCCCGGAGACCCAGTACTTC
few,14,TRBJ1-5,NA,TRBV19,CASARQYSNQPQHF,TGTGCCAGTGCGAGACAGTATAGCAATCAGCCCCAGCATTTT
NA,15,TRBJ2-1,TRBD2,TRBV5-6,CASSLEASGYNEQFF,TGTGCCAGCAGCTTGGAGGCTAGCGGGTACAATGAGCAGTTCTTC
few,16,TRBJ1-2,NA,TRBV5-1,CASSLMGASSSYGYTF,TGCGCCAGCAGCTTGATGGGGGCATCAAGCTCCTATGGCTACACCTTC
once,14,TRBJ2-2,TRBD2,TRBV6-6,CASTSGMNTGELFF,TGTGCCAGCACTAGCGGGATGAACACCGGGGAGCTGTTTTTT
NA,13,TRBJ2-3,NA,TRBV14,CASSQAIRDTQYF,TGTGCCAGCAGCCAAGCTATTAGGGATACGCAGTATTTT
many,14,TRBJ1-1,NA,TRBV12-3/TRBV12-4,CASSHTGSGTEAFF,TGTGCCAGCAGCCACACAGGCTCGGGCACTGAAGCTTTCTTT
few,14,TRBJ2-4,TRBD2,TRBV28,CASSFGGSKNIQYF,TGTGCCAGCAGTTTCGGGGGGTCCAAAAACATTCAGTACTTC
few,17,TRBJ1-5,TRBD1,TRBV28,CASSPRQGTTGNQPQHF,TGTGCCAGCAGTCCCCGACAGGGAACTACTGGTAATCAGCCCCAGCATTTT
many,16,TRBJ1-2,TRBD1,TRBV5-1,CASSLSPGTGFIDYTF,TGCGCCAGCAGCTTGTCGCCCGGGACAGGGTTTATCGATTACACCTTC
NA,17,TRBJ2-1,TRBD2,TRBV6-2/TRBV6-3,CASSYWGRVPSYNEQFF,TGTGCCAGCAGTTACTGGGGGAGGGTACCGTCCTACAATGAGCAGTTCTTC
NA,15,TRBJ2-7,NA,TRBV4-3,CASSQDGSFSYEQYF,TGCGCCAGCAGCCAAGACGGGTCGTTCTCCTACGAGCAGTACTTC